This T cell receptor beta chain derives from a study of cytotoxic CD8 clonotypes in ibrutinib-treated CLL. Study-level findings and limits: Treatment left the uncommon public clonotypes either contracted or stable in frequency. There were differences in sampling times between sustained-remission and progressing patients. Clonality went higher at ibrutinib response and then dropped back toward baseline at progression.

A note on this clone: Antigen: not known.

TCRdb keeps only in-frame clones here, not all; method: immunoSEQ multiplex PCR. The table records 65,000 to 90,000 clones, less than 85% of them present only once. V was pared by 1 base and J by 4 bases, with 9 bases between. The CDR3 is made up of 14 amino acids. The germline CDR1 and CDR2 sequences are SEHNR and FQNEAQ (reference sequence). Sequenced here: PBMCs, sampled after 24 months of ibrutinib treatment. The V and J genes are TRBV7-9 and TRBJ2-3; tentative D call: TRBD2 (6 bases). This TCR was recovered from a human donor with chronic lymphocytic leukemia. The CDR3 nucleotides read TGTGCCAGCAGCTTAGGGTTAGCGGCAGATACGCAGTATTTT. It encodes CASSLGLAADTQYF.